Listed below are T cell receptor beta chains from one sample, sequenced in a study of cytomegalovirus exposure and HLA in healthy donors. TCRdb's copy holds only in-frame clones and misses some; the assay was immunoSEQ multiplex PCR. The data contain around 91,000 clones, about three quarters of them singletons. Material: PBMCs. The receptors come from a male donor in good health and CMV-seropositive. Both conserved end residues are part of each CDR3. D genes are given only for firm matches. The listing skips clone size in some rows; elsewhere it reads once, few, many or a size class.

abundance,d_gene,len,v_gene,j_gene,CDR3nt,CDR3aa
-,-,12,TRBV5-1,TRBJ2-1,TGCGCCAGCAGCCCCCTTGGAGGGGAGCAGTTCTTC,CASSPLGGEQFF
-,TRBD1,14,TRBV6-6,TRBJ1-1,TGTGCCAGCTCGATGGGACAGATGAACACTGAAGCTTTCTTT,CASSMGQMNTEAFF
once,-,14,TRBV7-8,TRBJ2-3,TGTGCCAGGGTAACGTTGGCCGACACAGATACGCAGTATTTT,CARVTLADTDTQYF
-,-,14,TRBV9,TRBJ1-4,TGTGCCAGCAGCGTCGGGGAGGTTAATGAAAAACTGTTTTTT,CASSVGEVNEKLFF
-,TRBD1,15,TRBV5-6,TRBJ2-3,TGTGCCAGCAGCCCCGGGACAGGGCTAGCGGATACGCAGTATTTT,CASSPGTGLADTQYF
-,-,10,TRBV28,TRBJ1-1,TGTGCCAGCAGTTCGGGGGAAGCTTTCTTT,CASSSGEAFF
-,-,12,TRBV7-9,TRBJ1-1,TGTGCCAGCCTCTTCGGGGGAACTGAAGCTTTCTTT,CASLFGGTEAFF
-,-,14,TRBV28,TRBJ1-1,TGTGCCAGCAGTTTATTGCAGGGGAGCACTGAAGCTTTCTTT,CASSLLQGSTEAFF
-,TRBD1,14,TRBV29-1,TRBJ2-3,TGTAGCGCCGGACAGGGGGGGACAACAGATACGCAGTATTTT,CSAGQGGTTDTQYF
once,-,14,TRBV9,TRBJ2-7,TGTGCCAGCAGCGTATCTACCGGCTCCTACGAGCAGTACTTC,CASSVSTGSYEQYF
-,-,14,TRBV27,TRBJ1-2,TGTGCCAGCAGTGACCCACAACAGAGTAACGGCTACACCTTC,CASSDPQQSNGYTF
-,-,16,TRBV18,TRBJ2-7,TGTGCCAGCTCACCACCGATCGGGACAAGCTCCTACGAGCAGTACTTC,CASSPPIGTSSYEQYF